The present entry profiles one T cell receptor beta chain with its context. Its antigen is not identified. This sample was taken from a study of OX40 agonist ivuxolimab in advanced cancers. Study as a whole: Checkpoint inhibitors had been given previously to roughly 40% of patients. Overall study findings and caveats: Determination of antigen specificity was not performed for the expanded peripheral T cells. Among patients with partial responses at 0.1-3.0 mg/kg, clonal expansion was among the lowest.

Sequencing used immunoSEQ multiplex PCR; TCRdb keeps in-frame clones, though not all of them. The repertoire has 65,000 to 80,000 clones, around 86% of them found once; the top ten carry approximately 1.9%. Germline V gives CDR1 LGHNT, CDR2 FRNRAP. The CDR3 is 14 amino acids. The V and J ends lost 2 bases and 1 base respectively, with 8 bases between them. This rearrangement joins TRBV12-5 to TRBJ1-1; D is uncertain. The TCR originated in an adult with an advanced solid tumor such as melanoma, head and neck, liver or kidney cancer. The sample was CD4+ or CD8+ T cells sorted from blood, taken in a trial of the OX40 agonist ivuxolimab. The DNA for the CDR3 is TGTGCTAGTGGTTTGCCTCAACCGAACACTGAAGCTTTCTTT. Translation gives CASGLPQPNTEAFF.